One and the same sample provided the 9 T cell receptor beta chains below, sequenced in a study of T cell responses to AZD1222 COVID-19 vaccine (dated by TCRdb to 2020 to 2023). This specimen's time point label, interpreted: baseline before first vaccination. Library preparation used the immunoSEQ multiplex PCR assay. TCRdb's version of the immuneACCESS table is confined to in-frame rearrangements and falls short of the full clone set. An unresolved V gene accounts for under half of the shortfall where checked; the remainder is of unknown origin. The table for this sample lists about 130,000 clones; approximately 93% of them were counted only once. The ten largest clonotypes hold 0.75% to 0.95% of the sample. Source: peripheral blood, taken on day 0 of AZD1222 vaccination. These receptors were collected from an adult in good health.

The chain carries TRBV7-8 and TRBJ1-4; TRBD1 aligns across 8 bases. Losses at the gene ends were 5 bases for V and 0 bases for J; bases not matched to a gene: 8. Germline V gene sequence: CDR1 SGHVS, CDR2 FQNEAQ. The CDR3 runs 17 residues. The CDR3 DNA sequence: TGTGCCAGCAGCCTGAGGACAGGGCAGGCAACTAATGAAAAACTGTTTTTT. This encodes CASSLRTGQATNEKLFF.

The chain is built from TRBV29-1 and TRBJ1-1, with D possibly TRBD1 on 6 matching bases. The CDR3 contains 13 residues. Trimming cost V 7 bases and J 0 bases, with 12 bases left between them. Germline CDR1 SQVTM, CDR2 ANQGSEA. CDR3 sequence reads: CSAWTAMNTEAFF. CDR3 coding DNA: TGCAGCGCCTGGACAGCGATGAACACTGAAGCTTTCTTT.

V and J are TRBV5-1 and TRBJ1-6; 12 positions match TRBD1. The trim removed 4 bases at V and 9 bases at J, leaving 8 bases unmatched. The CDR3 spans 16 residues. In germline, CDR1 is SGHRS, CDR2 YFSETQ. CDR3 in DNA: TGCGCCAGCAGCATCCAAGGGACAGGGGGCGGTTCACCCCTCCACTTT. Its protein is CASSIQGTGGGSPLHF.

The J gene is TRBJ2-7, the V gene TRBV5-1; maybe TRBD1 (5 bases). This CDR3 region has 14 residues. V was pared by 5 bases and J by 0 bases, with 12 bases between. The germline V gene encodes CDR1 SGHRS and CDR2 YFSETQ. CDR3 in amino acids: CASSPQGSSYEQYF. The CDR3 nucleotides are TGCGCCAGCAGTCCCCAGGGCAGCTCCTACGAGCAGTACTTC.

This clone was seen just once. V gene TRBV6-5 combines with J gene TRBJ2-7; D not resolved. Germline-derived CDR1 and CDR2 are MNHEY and SVGAGI. The V gene lost 7 bases and the J gene lost 1 base, with 11 bases spanning the gap. The CDR3 consists of 13 residues. The CDR3 here is CASNRGPSYEQYF. The CDR3 bases are TGTGCCAGCAATCGAGGACCGTCCTACGAGCAGTACTTC.

The J gene is TRBJ2-7, the V gene TRBV7-9; D is perhaps TRBD1 or TRBD2 (5 bases each). Trimming stripped 0 bases from V and 2 bases from J, with 8 bases between. Germline CDR1 reads SEHNR; CDR2 reads FQNEAQ (reference sequence). The CDR3 is made up of 14 amino acids. The CDR3 nucleotides read TGTGCCAGCAGCTTAGCCGGGGCAGCCTACGAGCAGTACTTC. Translation gives CASSLAGAAYEQYF. The full variable domain, its missing parts supplied by reference TRBV7-9 and TRBJ2-7, is DTGVSQNPRHKITKRGQNVTFRCDPISEHNRLYWYRQTLGQGPEFLTYFQNEAQLEKSRLLSDRFSAERPKGSFSTLEIQRTEQGDSAMYLCASSLAGAAYEQYFGPGTRLTVT.

The chain has TRBV7-2 and TRBJ2-3; D is ambiguous. CDR1 and CDR2 (germline): SGHTA, FQGNSA. The CDR3 spans 12 residues. V lost 5 bases to trimming and J lost 5 bases, with 8 bases between them. In DNA, the CDR3 is TGTGCCAGCAGCCCTTATGTAGATACGCAGTATTTT. Amino acids: CASSPYVDTQYF.

This clone came up once. The J gene is TRBJ1-2, the V gene TRBV6-2 or TRBV6-3; tentative D call: TRBD1 (5 bases). Germline V lookup: CDR1 MNHEY, CDR2 SVGEGT. CDR3 length: 13 residues. V gave up 6 bases and J gave up 5 bases, with 13 bases separating them. The CDR3 spells CASSRERGYGYTF. DNA for the CDR3: TGTGCCAGCAGCCGCGAGCGGGGGTATGGCTACACCTTC.

CDR3 DNA: TGTGCCATCAGCCTGTCCCCGGACGCTGAAGCTTTCTTT. Amino acids: CAISLSPDAEAFF. The gene calls are TRBV10-3 and TRBJ1-1; D gene ambiguous. Germline values: CDR1 ENHRY, CDR2 SYGVKD. The CDR3 is 13 residues long. V gave up 6 bases and J gave up 6 bases, with 14 bases separating them.